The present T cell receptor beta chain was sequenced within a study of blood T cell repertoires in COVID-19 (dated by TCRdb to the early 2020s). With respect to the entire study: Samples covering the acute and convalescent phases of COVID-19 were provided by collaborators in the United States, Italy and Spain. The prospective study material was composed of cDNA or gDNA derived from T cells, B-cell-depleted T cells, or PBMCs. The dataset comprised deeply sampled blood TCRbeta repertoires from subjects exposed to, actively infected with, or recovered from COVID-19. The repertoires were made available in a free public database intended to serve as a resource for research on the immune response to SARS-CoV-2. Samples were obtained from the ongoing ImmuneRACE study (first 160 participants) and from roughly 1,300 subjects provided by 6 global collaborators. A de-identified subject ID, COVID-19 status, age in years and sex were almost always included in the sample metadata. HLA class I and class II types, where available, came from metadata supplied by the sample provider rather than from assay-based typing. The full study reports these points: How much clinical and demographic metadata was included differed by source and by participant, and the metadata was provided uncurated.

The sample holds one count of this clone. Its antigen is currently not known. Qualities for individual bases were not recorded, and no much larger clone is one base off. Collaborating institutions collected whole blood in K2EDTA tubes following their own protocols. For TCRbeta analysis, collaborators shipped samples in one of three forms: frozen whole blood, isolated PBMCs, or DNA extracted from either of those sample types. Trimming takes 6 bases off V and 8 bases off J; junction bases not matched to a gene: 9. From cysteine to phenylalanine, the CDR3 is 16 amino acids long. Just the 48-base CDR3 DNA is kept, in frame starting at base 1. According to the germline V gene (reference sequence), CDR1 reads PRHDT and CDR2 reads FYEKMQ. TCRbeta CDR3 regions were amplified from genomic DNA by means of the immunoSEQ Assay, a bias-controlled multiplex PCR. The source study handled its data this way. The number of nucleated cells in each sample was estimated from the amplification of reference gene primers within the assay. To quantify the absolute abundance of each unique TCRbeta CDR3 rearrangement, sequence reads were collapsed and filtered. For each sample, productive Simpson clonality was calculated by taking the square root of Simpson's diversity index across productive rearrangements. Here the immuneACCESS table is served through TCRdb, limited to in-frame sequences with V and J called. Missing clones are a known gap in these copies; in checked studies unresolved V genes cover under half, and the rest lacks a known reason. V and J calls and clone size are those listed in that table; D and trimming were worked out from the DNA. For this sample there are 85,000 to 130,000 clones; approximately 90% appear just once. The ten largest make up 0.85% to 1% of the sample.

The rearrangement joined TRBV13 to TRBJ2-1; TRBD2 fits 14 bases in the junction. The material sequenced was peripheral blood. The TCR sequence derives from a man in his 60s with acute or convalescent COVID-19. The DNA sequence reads TGTGCCAGCAGTTCCCGACCGGGACTAGCGGGGGATGAGCAGTTCTTC. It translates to CASSSRPGLAGDEQFF. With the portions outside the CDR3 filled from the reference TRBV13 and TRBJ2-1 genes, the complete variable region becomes AAGVIQSPRHLIKEKRETATLKCYPIPRHDTVYWYQQGPGQDPQFLISFYEKMQSDKGSIPDRFSAQQFSDYHSELNMSSLELGDSALYFCASSSRPGLAGDEQFFGPGTRLTVL.